This T cell receptor beta chain was recorded in a study of T cell responses to AZD1222 COVID-19 vaccine. Overall study findings and caveats: Two AZD1222 administrations were followed by greater Spike-specific TCR breadth and depth.

This clone was seen once. Its antigen is undetermined. Only in-frame clones appear in the TCRdb table, and some are missing; sequencing was by immunoSEQ multiplex PCR. The table records 90,000 to 120,000 clones, 80% to 95% of them present only once. Deletions cut 8 bases from V and 2 bases from J, with 12 bases between. CDR1 LNHDA and CDR2 SQIVND come from the germline V gene (reference sequence). The CDR3 has 14 residues. The chain recombines TRBV19 with TRBJ2-2; perhaps TRBD2 as D (6 bases). The source material was peripheral blood, sampled 28 days after the second AZD1222 dose. The sequence derives from an adult who received the AZD1222 COVID-19 vaccine. This chain's CDR3 is CASGGTINTGELFF. CDR3 nucleotides: TGTGCCAGTGGAGGGACCATAAACACCGGGGAGCTGTTTTTT.